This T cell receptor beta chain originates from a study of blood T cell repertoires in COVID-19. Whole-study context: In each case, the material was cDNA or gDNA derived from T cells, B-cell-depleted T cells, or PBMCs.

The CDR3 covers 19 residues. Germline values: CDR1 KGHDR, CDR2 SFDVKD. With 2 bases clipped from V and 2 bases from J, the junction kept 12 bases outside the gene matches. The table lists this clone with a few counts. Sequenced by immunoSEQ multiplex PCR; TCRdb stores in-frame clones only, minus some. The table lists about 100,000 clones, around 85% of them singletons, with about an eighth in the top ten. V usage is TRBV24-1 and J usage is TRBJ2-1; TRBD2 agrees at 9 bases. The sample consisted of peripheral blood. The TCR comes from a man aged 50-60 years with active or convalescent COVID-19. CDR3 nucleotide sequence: TGTGCCACCAGTGATTCCCGCGGGACTAGCCGAAGAGCCTACAATGAGCAGTTCTTC. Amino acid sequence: CATSDSRGTSRRAYNEQFF.